These T cell receptor beta chains were read from a single sample in a study of T cell responses to AZD1222 COVID-19 vaccine. This table comes from immunoSEQ multiplex PCR, and its TCRdb copy is limited to in-frame clones, with some not included. The sample has around 150,000 clones, 85% to 95% seen once. Sequences were derived from peripheral blood, sampled on day 0 of AZD1222 vaccination. Receptor source: an adult in good health. Each CDR3 is given without its conserved first and last residue.

v_gene	j_gene	CDR3aa
TRBV5-8	TRBJ2-1	AGKEPTSGVLRF
TRBV7-3	TRBJ2-7	ASSGLAGASLYEQY
TRBV30	TRBJ1-4	AWRPGREGNEKLF
TRBV24-1	TRBJ2-7	ATSNGGSYEQY
TRBV6-2/TRBV6-3	TRBJ2-3	ASSSISGGRGPDTQY
TRBV6-2/TRBV6-3	TRBJ1-2	ASSRLGYGYT
TRBV28	TRBJ1-2	ASLQTNYGYT
TRBV28	TRBJ2-5	ASSSRARGVETQY
TRBV4-2	TRBJ2-3	ASSRRVAGSTDTQY
TRBV19	TRBJ1-5	ASSIVGQPQH
TRBV20-1	TRBJ2-7	SASIVAGYYEQY
TRBV2	TRBJ1-4	ASSARGANNEKLF
TRBV6-5	TRBJ2-1	ASSLSSTEQF
TRBV29-1	TRBJ1-2	SVPRTDLGDWGYT
TRBV27	TRBJ1-2	ASSLLGQGQNYGYT
TRBV9	TRBJ2-5	ASSVGSEETQY
TRBV2	TRBJ2-7	ASNLGHLSYEQY